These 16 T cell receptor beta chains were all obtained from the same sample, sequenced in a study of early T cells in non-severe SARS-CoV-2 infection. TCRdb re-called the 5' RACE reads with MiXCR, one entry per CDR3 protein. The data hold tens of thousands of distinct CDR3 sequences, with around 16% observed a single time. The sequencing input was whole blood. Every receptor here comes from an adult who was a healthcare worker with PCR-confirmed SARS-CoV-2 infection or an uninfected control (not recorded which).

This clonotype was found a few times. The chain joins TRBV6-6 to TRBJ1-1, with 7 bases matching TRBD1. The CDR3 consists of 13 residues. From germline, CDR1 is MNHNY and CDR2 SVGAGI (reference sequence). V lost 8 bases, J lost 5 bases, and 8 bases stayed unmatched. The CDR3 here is CASFRGRGTEAFF. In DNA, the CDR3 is TGTGCCAGCTTTAGGGGGCGCGGGACTGAAGCTTTCTTT.

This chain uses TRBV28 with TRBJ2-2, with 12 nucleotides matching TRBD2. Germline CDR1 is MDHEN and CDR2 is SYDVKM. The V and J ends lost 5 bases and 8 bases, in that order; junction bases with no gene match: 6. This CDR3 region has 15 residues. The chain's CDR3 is CASSSPGTSGGELFF. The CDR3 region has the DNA TGTGCCAGCAGTAGCCCCGGGACTAGCGGGGGGGAGCTGTTTTTT.

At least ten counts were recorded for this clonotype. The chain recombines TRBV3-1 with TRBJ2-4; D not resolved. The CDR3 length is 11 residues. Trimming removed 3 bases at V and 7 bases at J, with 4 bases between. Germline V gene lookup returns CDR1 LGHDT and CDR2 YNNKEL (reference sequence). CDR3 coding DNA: TGTGCCAGCAGCCAGGCCAACATTCAGTACTTC. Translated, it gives CASSQANIQYF.

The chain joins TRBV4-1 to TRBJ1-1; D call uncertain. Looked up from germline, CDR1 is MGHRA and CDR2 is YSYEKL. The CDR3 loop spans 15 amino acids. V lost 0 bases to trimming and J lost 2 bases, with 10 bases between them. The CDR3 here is CASSQDPLGNTEAFF. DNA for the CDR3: TGCGCCAGCAGCCAAGATCCTCTCGGAAACACTGAAGCTTTCTTT.

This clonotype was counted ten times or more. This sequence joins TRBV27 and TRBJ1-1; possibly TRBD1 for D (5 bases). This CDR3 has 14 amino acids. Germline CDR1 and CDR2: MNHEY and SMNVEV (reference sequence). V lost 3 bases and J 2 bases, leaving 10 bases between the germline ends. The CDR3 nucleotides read TGTGCCAGCAGTTTGAGGGGAAAAAACACTGAAGCTTTCTTT. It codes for CASSLRGKNTEAFF.

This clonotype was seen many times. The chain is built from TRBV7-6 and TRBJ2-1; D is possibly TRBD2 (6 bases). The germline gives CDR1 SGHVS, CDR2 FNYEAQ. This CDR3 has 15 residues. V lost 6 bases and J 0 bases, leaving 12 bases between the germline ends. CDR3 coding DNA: TGTGCCAGCAGTGCTCGGGAGTCCTCCTACAATGAGCAGTTCTTC. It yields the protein CASSARESSYNEQFF.

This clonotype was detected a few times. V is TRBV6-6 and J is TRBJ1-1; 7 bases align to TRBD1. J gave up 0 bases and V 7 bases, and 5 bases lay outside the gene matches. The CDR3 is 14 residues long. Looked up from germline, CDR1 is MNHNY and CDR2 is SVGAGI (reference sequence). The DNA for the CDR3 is TGTGCCAGCATTCATGGGACAGTGAACACTGAAGCTTTCTTT. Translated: CASIHGTVNTEAFF.

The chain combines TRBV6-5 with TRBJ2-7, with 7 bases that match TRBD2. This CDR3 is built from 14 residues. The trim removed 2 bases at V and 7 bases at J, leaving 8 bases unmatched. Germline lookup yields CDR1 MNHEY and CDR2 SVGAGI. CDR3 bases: TGTGCCAGCAGTTACACCCCGAGCGGGGTAGAGCAGTACTTC. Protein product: CASSYTPSGVEQYF.

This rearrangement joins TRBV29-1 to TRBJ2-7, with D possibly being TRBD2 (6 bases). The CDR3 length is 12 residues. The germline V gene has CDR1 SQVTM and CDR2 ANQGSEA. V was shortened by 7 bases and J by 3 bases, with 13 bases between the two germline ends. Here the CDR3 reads CSALAGSYEQYF. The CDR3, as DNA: TGCAGCGCGCTGGCCGGGAGCTACGAGCAGTACTTC.

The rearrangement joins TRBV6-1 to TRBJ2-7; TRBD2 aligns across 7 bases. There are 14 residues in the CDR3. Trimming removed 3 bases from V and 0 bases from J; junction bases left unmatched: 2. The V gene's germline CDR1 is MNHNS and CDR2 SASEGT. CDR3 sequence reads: CASSDRGSSYEQYF. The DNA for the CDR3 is TGTGCCAGCAGTGATCGCGGGAGCTCCTACGAGCAGTACTTC.

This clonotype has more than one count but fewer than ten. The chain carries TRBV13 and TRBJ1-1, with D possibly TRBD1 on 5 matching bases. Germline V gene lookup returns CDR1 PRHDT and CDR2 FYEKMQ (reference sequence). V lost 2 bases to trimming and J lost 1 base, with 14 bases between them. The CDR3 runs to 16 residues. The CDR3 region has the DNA TGTGCCAGCAGCTTACGAGCAGGGAAATCGAACACTGAAGCTTTCTTT. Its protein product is CASSLRAGKSNTEAFF. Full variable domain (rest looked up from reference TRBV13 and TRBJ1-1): AAGVIQSPRHLIKEKRETATLKCYPIPRHDTVYWYQQGPGQDPQFLISFYEKMQSDKGSIPDRFSAQQFSDYHSELNMSSLELGDSALYFCASSLRAGKSNTEAFFGQGTRLTVV.

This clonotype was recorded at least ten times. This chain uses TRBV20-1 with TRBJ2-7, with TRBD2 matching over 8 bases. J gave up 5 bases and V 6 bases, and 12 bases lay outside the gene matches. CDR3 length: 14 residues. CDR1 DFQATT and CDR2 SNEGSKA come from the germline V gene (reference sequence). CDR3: CSAIRRGGRHEQYF. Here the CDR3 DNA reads TGCAGTGCGATTAGACGTGGCGGGAGGCACGAGCAGTACTTC.

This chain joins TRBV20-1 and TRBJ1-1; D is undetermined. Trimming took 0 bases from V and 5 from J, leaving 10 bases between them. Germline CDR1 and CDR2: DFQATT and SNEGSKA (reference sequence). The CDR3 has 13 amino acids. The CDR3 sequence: CSARDEGGTEAFF. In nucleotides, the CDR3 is TGCAGTGCTAGAGACGAGGGAGGTACTGAAGCTTTCTTT.

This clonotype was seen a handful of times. CDR3 protein: CASSSGGAGRKETQYF. CDR3 coding DNA: TGTGCCAGCAGTTCCGGGGGGGCAGGGAGAAAAGAGACCCAGTACTTC. V and J are TRBV6-6 and TRBJ2-5; 8 bases align to TRBD2. Germline CDR1 reads MNHNY; CDR2 reads SVGAGI (reference sequence). J lost 3 bases, V lost 4 bases, and 10 bases had no gene match. CDR3 length equals 16 residues.

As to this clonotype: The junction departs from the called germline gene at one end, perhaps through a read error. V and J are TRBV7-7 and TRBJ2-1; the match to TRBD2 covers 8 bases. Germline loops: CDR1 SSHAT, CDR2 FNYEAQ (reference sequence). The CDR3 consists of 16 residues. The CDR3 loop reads CASSLEYGRGVDEQFF. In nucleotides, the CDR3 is TGTGCTAGCAGCTTAGAATACGGGAGGGGGGTTGATGAGCAGTTCTTC. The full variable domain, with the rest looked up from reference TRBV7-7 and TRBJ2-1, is GAGVSQSPRYKVTKRGQDVTLRCDPISSHATLYWYQQALGQGPEFLTYFNYEAQPDKSGLPSDRFSAERPEGSISTLTIQRTEQRDSAMYRCASSLEYGRGVDEQFFGPGTRLTVL.

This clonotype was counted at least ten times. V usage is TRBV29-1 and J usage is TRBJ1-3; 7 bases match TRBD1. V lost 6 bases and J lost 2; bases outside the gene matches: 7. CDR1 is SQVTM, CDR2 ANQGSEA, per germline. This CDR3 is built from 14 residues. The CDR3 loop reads CSVLGQKAGNTIYF. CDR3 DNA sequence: TGCAGCGTGCTGGGACAGAAGGCTGGAAACACCATATATTTT.